Below, 23 T cell receptor beta chains from the same sample are listed, as sequenced in a study of T cells after yellow fever vaccination. TCRdb re-analysed the 5' RACE reads in MiXCR, keeping a single row per CDR3 protein. The table records about 320,000 distinct CDR3 sequences, 6.8% of them present only once. The material was PBMCs, obtained approximately 47 days after the first yellow fever vaccination. These receptors all come from a man between 18 and 29 years old who received the YFV17D yellow fever vaccine.

Only a few counts were recorded for this clonotype. V is TRBV30 and J is TRBJ2-1; D uncertain. The V end was cut by 0 bases, the J end by 0 bases, with 9 bases between. Germline loops: CDR1 GTSNPN, CDR2 SVGIG (reference sequence). The CDR3 has 15 amino acids. In nucleotides, the CDR3 is TGTGCCTGGAGTGTAGGCCCGAGCTCCTACAATGAGCAGTTCTTC. Amino acids: CAWSVGPSSYNEQFF. Complete variable domain (other parts from reference TRBV30 and TRBJ2-1): SQTIHQWPATLVQPVGSPLSLECTVEGTSNPNLYWYRQAAGRGLQLLFYSVGIGQISSEVPQNLSASRPQDRQFILSSKKLLLSDSGFYLCAWSVGPSSYNEQFFGPGTRLTVL.

This clonotype was observed at least ten times. This chain links TRBV10-3 with TRBJ1-6; 11 nucleotides line up with TRBD1. Germline trimming cut 6 bases from V and 9 bases from J; bases unmatched to any gene: 16. CDR1 is ENHRY, CDR2 SYGVKD, per germline. The CDR3 is 18 residues long. CDR3 coding DNA: TGTGCCATCAGGGAACAAAACGCCGGGACAGGGGGGATTTCACCCCTCCACTTT. Residues: CAIREQNAGTGGISPLHF.

This clonotype turned up a few times. The V gene is TRBV6-5, the J gene TRBJ2-3; the D gene is possibly TRBD2 (5 bases). Trimming stripped 2 bases from V and 4 bases from J, with 7 bases between. The CDR3 totals 13 residues. The V gene's germline CDR1 is MNHEY and CDR2 SVGAGI. CDR3 amino acids: CASSYEGPDTQYF. In nucleotides, the CDR3 is TGTGCCAGCAGTTACGAGGGTCCAGATACGCAGTATTTT.

V usage is TRBV6-5 and J usage is TRBJ2-6; D unclear. Trimming cost V 0 bases and J 0 bases, with 9 bases left between them. The CDR3 covers 17 residues. Germline-derived CDR1 and CDR2 are MNHEY and SVGAGI. The DNA of the CDR3 is TGTGCCAGCAGTTACTCGTACAGTCCCTCTGGGGCCAACGTCCTGACTTTC. It encodes CASSYSYSPSGANVLTF.

This clonotype came up many times. V and J are TRBV6-2 or TRBV6-3 and TRBJ2-1, with 8 bases that match TRBD1. This CDR3 is 16 amino acids long. The germline CDR1 and CDR2 sequences are MNHEY and SVGEGT. V trimming: 2 bases; J trimming: 4 bases; junction bases outside the gene matches: 7. The CDR3 DNA follows: TGTGCCAGCAGTTACACAGGACAGGGTTATTACAATGAGCAGTTCTTC. Protein sequence: CASSYTGQGYYNEQFF.

This clonotype was observed at least ten times. The chain is built from TRBV3-1 and TRBJ1-1; D is uncertain. The CDR3 contains 13 residues. The V and J ends lost 0 bases and 5 bases respectively, with 7 bases between them. In germline, CDR1 is LGHDT, CDR2 YNNKEL (reference sequence). CDR3 in amino acids: CASSQEGGTEAFF. The CDR3 DNA reads TGTGCCAGCAGCCAAGAGGGTGGTACTGAAGCTTTCTTT.

In this sample, this clonotype turned up a few times. The chain carries TRBV6-2 or TRBV6-3 and TRBJ1-5; D not certain. V lost 2 bases to trimming and J lost 0 bases, with 8 bases between them. The CDR3 spans 15 residues. The germline CDR1 and CDR2 sequences are MNHEY and SVGEGT. CDR3 nucleotide sequence: TGTGCCAGCAGTTACCGGCTTAGTAGCAATCAGCCCCAGCATTTT. Amino acid sequence: CASSYRLSSNQPQHF.

This clonotype has only a few counts. This chain connects TRBV20-1 to TRBJ2-5, with D possibly being TRBD1 or TRBD2 (5 bases each). The V and J ends lost 6 bases and 4 bases respectively, with 21 bases between them. Germline CDR1 is DFQATT and CDR2 is SNEGSKA (reference sequence). The CDR3 contains 15 residues. The CDR3 loop reads CSAAPPTQGAETQYF. The DNA of the CDR3 is TGCAGTGCCGCCCCACCGACCCAGGGAGCAGAGACCCAGTACTTC.

This clonotype was seen a few times. CDR3 amino acids: CASSHSTGGYNEQFF. In nucleotides, the CDR3 is TGTGCCAGCAGCCATAGCACCGGGGGCTACAATGAGCAGTTCTTC. The chain couples TRBV7-9 to TRBJ2-1; TRBD2 might be the D (6 bases). CDR1 is SEHNR and CDR2 is FQNEAQ in the germline V gene (reference sequence). The ends were cut back, 5 bases at V and 3 bases at J, with 14 bases in the middle. The CDR3 is 15 residues long.

V and J are TRBV2 and TRBJ2-1, with 8 bases aligning to TRBD2. The length of the CDR3 is 14 residues. Germline loops: CDR1 SNHLY, CDR2 FYNNEI. The trim removed 6 bases at V and 2 bases at J, leaving 3 bases unmatched. CDR3 DNA: TGTGCCAGCAGGAGCGGGGGTACCTACAATGAGCAGTTCTTC. Amino acid sequence: CASRSGGTYNEQFF.

The DNA for the CDR3 is TGTGCCAGCGGAACTAGCTCCTACAATGAGCAGTTCTTC. This encodes CASGTSSYNEQFF. This chain links TRBV6-1 with TRBJ2-1; the D gene is possibly TRBD2 (5 bases). The V gene's germline CDR1 is MNHNS and CDR2 SASEGT. This CDR3 is 13 amino acids long. V was cut by 8 bases and J by 0 bases, with 8 bases left in between.

V and J are TRBV18 and TRBJ2-5; no firm D call. In germline, CDR1 is KGHSH, CDR2 LQKENI. V lost 3 bases to trimming and J lost 1 base, with 9 bases between them. CDR3 size: 14 residues. The CDR3 region has the DNA TGTGCCAGCTCACCGGCTGCCTCCCAAGAGACCCAGTACTTC. This gives the protein CASSPAASQETQYF. The full variable domain, with the rest looked up from reference TRBV18 and TRBJ2-5, is NAGVMQNPRHLVRRRGQEARLRCSPMKGHSHVYWYRQLPEEGLKFMVYLQKENIIDESGMPKERFSAEFPKEGPSILRIQQVVRGDSAAYFCASSPAASQETQYFGPGTRLLVL.

The chain joins TRBV20-1 to TRBJ1-2, with a weak D call TRBD1 (5 bases). CDR1 and CDR2 (germline): DFQATT, SNEGSKA (reference sequence). The CDR3 has 14 residues. V dropped 6 bases and J dropped 5 bases, with 19 bases sitting between them. CDR3 sequence (DNA): TGCAGTGCAAAAATTCCAAGCAAGGGGTATGGCTACACCTTC. Amino acids: CSAKIPSKGYGYTF.

This clonotype came up a few times. The rearrangement links TRBV3-1 to TRBJ1-6; TRBD1 matches at 8 bases. This CDR3 spans 15 amino acids. Germline trimming cut 0 bases from V and 10 bases from J; bases unmatched to any gene: 5. CDR1 and CDR2 (germline): LGHDT, YNNKEL (reference sequence). CDR3 sequence reads: CASSQEWTGTSPLHF. DNA for the CDR3: TGTGCCAGCAGCCAAGAATGGACAGGGACCTCACCCCTCCACTTT. The whole variable domain, remainder taken from reference TRBV3-1 and TRBJ1-6, is DTAVSQTPKYLVTQMGNDKSIKCEQNLGHDTMYWYKQDSKKFLKIMFSYNNKELIINETVPNRFSPKSPDKAHLNLHINSLELGDSAVYFCASSQEWTGTSPLHFGNGTRLTVT.

A few counts support this clonotype. The CDR3 nucleotides read TGTGCCAGCGATCGGATGGGGAACACTGAAGCTTTCTTT. Protein: CASDRMGNTEAFF. This sequence joins TRBV6-6 and TRBJ1-1; D remains unclear. Per the germline V gene, CDR1 is MNHNY and CDR2 is SVGAGI (reference sequence). V was pared by 8 bases and J by 1 base, with 11 bases between. The CDR3 runs to 13 residues.

The gene calls are TRBV20-1 and TRBJ1-6; 8 bases align to TRBD1. This CDR3 spans 14 amino acids. Germline V gives CDR1 DFQATT, CDR2 SNEGSKA (reference sequence). The V gene end was trimmed by 3 bases and the J gene end by 7 bases; junction bases not matched to a gene: 5. CDR3 in DNA: TGCAGTGCTAGGGCACAGGGGGGGAATTCACCCCTCCACTTT. Amino acids: CSARAQGGNSPLHF.

This clonotype was detected only a few times. The chain links TRBV6-1 to TRBJ2-5, with TRBD2 as a possible D gene (6 bases). The V end lost 8 bases, the J end lost 5 bases, and 21 bases lay between the germline ends. The CDR3 loop spans 15 amino acids. Germline V CDR1 and CDR2: MNHNS, SASEGT. CDR3 in amino acids: CASRLGGTPGETQYF. In DNA form, the CDR3 reads TGTGCCAGCCGCCTGGGGGGAACTCCGGGGGAGACCCAGTACTTC.

This clonotype was detected a few times. The V and J genes are TRBV24-1 and TRBJ1-2; 7 positions match TRBD1. V lost 3 bases and J lost 2; bases outside the gene matches: 2. The CDR3 is made up of 14 amino acids. Germline V gene sequence: CDR1 KGHDR, CDR2 SFDVKD. CDR3 sequence: CATSDDRVNYGYTF. The CDR3 nucleotides are TGTGCCACCAGTGATGACAGGGTGAACTATGGCTACACCTTC.

The chain links TRBV25-1 to TRBJ1-4, with no clear D. Germline V gives CDR1 MGHDK, CDR2 SYGVNS. The CDR3 extends over 13 amino acids. V lost 4 bases, J lost 5 bases, and 8 bases lay in between. This chain's CDR3 is CASSGGGNEKLFF. The CDR3 coding sequence is TGTGCCAGCAGTGGGGGAGGGAATGAAAAACTGTTTTTT.

The table lists this clonotype with many counts. CDR3 in DNA: TGCGCCAGCAGCCTCGGCTACCCGAACACCGGGGAGCTGTTTTTT. It specifies CASSLGYPNTGELFF. The V call is TRBV4-3, the J call TRBJ2-2; no definite D call. Trimming took off 4 bases at V and 0 bases at J, with 9 bases between the two ends. The germline CDR1 and CDR2 sequences are LGHNA and YSLEER. CDR3 length: 15 residues.

To note about this clonotype: A read error is possible here, since a much larger clone lies one base away. Since no conserved phenylalanine or tryptophan closes the CDR3, a read error is the likely cause. The V and J genes are TRBV4-3 and TRBJ1-5; D gene unclear. V lost 4 bases and J 9 bases, leaving 22 bases between the germline ends. The CDR3 loop spans 16 amino acids. In germline, CDR1 is LGHNA, CDR2 YSLEER. CDR3 coding DNA: TGCGCCAGCAGCCCTACTACGGACGCCCAGGTTGGGCCCCAGCATCTT. Translation: CASSPTTDAQVGPQHL.

The genes are TRBV27 and TRBJ2-7; the match to TRBD2 covers 11 bases. CDR1 and CDR2 from the germline V gene are MNHEY and SMNVEV (reference sequence). This CDR3 has 15 residues. Unmatched junction bases numbered 13, after V lost 6 bases and J lost 9 bases. In nucleotides, the CDR3 is TGTGCCAGCAGCACGAGACTAGCGGGGACGTGGGGGCAGTACTTC. Residues: CASSTRLAGTWGQYF.

The V call is TRBV18, the J call TRBJ2-4, with D tentatively TRBD2 (6 bases). Trimming stripped 2 bases from V and 4 bases from J, with 12 bases between. CDR1 and CDR2 from the germline V gene are KGHSH and LQKENI. CDR3 length: 15 residues. DNA for the CDR3: TGTGCCAGCTCACCAACTACTAGCAAAAAAAACATTCAGTACTTC. This codes for CASSPTTSKKNIQYF.